These 28 T cell receptor beta chains share one sample of origin, sequenced in a study of blood T cell repertoires in COVID-19. Sequencing was performed with immunoSEQ multiplex PCR; in TCRdb, only in-frame clones are kept and a portion is missing. The sample includes tens of thousands of clones, 70% to 90% seen only once; the top ten take roughly 13%. The sequencing sample was made of peripheral blood. The source of these receptors is a woman aged 70-85 years in a cohort sampled during active COVID-19.

The rearrangement joins TRBV7-2 to TRBJ2-2; D gene unclear. Per the germline V gene, CDR1 is SGHTA and CDR2 is FQGNSA. The CDR3 covers 15 residues. Trimming shortened V by 2 bases and J by 3 bases, and 10 bases separated the two germline ends. The CDR3 is CASSLLGSYTGELFF. In DNA, the CDR3 is TGTGCCAGCAGCTTACTAGGCTCTTACACCGGGGAGCTGTTTTTT.

Points on this clone: No DNA is shown, since the ends of the CDR3 on it are uncertain; the CDR3 is the one TCRdb lists. The chain couples TRBV5-4 to TRBJ1-4. CDR1 is SGHNT, CDR2 YYREEE, per germline (reference sequence). The CDR3 spans 15 residues, counting both ends. The CDR3 loop reads CASSFGEGYVEKLFF.

The gene calls are TRBV27 and TRBJ2-4; 10 bases are a match to TRBD1. The CDR3 loop spans 15 amino acids. Trimming at V came to 5 bases and at J to 6 bases, leaving 7 bases not matched to a gene. Germline V gene lookup returns CDR1 MNHEY and CDR2 SMNVEV (reference sequence). The chain's CDR3 is CASSVIGTGVNIQYF. The CDR3 coding sequence is TGTGCCAGCAGTGTGATCGGGACAGGGGTAAACATTCAGTACTTC.

This chain links TRBV2 with TRBJ2-3, with 9 bases matching TRBD1. The CDR3 consists of 14 residues. CDR1 is SNHLY, CDR2 FYNNEI, per germline. J lost 2 bases, V lost 5 bases, and 2 bases had no gene match. CDR3 nucleotide sequence: TGTGCCAGCAGTAGGGACAGGGTCACAGATACGCAGTATTTT. Residues: CASSRDRVTDTQYF. Drawing the rest from reference TRBV2 and TRBJ2-3, the complete variable domain is EPEVTQTPSHQVTQMGQEVILRCVPISNHLYFYWYRQILGQKVEFLVSFYNNEISEKSEIFDDQFSVERPDGSNFTLKIRSTKLEDSAMYFCASSRDRVTDTQYFGPGTRLTVL.

This rearrangement joins TRBV6-6 to TRBJ1-1, with a weak D call TRBD1 (5 bases). Germline lookup yields CDR1 MNHNY and CDR2 SVGAGI (reference sequence). V was clipped by 6 bases and J by 10 bases, with 15 bases between them. The CDR3 contains 12 residues. CDR3 amino acids: CASRQGEAAAFF. CDR3 coding DNA: TGTGCCAGCAGACAAGGGGAGGCTGCAGCTTTCTTT.

In its sample, this clone was seen a few times. The CDR3 here is CARSLARGTEQFF. DNA of the CDR3: TGTGCCAGAAGCTTGGCCAGGGGTACTGAGCAGTTCTTC. The chain links TRBV5-3 to TRBJ2-1; tentatively, D is TRBD1 (6 bases). TRBV5-3 is an open reading frame whose function is uncertain. V gave up 0 bases and J gave up 9 bases, with 10 bases separating them. This CDR3 region has 13 residues.

The chain couples TRBV27 to TRBJ2-1; 12 bases align to TRBD2. Unmatched junction bases numbered 5, after V lost 7 bases and J lost 4 bases. The CDR3 is 15 amino acids. From germline, CDR1 is MNHEY and CDR2 SMNVEV (reference sequence). The CDR3 loop reads CASTAGLAGYNEQFF. CDR3 DNA sequence: TGTGCCAGCACAGCCGGACTAGCGGGATACAATGAGCAGTTCTTC.

The CDR3 DNA sequence: TGCGCCAGCAGCCAAGATCCTAGCGGGAGAACAGATACGCAGTATTTT. It specifies CASSQDPSGRTDTQYF. This chain uses TRBV4-1 with TRBJ2-3, with 10 bases matching TRBD2. V lost 0 bases to trimming and J lost 3 bases; unmatched junction nucleotides: 3. The CDR3 consists of 16 residues. Germline V lookup: CDR1 MGHRA, CDR2 YSYEKL.

The V and J genes are TRBV28 and TRBJ1-6; D gene ambiguous. CDR3 length equals 13 residues. With 5 bases removed from V and 7 bases from J, the gap between germline ends came to 9 bases. Germline values: CDR1 MDHEN, CDR2 SYDVKM. The CDR3 DNA is TGTGCCAGCAGTGTACAGACGAATTCACCCCTCCACTTT. It specifies CASSVQTNSPLHF.

The genes are TRBV11-1 and TRBJ1-3; 10 positions agree with TRBD1. Germline V CDR1 and CDR2: SGHAT, FQDESV (reference sequence). V was pared by 6 bases and J by 4 bases, with 6 bases of the junction left unmatched. The CDR3 sequence is 15 residues long. Here the CDR3 reads CASRRDRGQGNTIYF. CDR3 in DNA: TGTGCCAGCAGACGCGACAGGGGGCAAGGAAACACCATATATTTT.

The J gene is TRBJ2-7, the V gene TRBV27, with TRBD1 as a possible D gene (6 bases). CDR3 length: 16 amino acids. Germline V lookup: CDR1 MNHEY, CDR2 SMNVEV (reference sequence). V lost 5 bases, J lost 5 bases, and 22 bases lay in between. The CDR3 reads CASSRSQGRFYDEQYF. CDR3 coding DNA: TGTGCCAGCAGTCGGTCACAGGGTAGATTTTATGACGAGCAGTACTTC.

This chain connects TRBV5-4 to TRBJ2-7, with 11 bases fitting TRBD2. Germline V lookup: CDR1 SGHNT, CDR2 YYREEE (reference sequence). The ends lost 0 bases at V and 7 bases at J; junction bases unmatched: 15. This CDR3 contains 18 residues. CDR3 protein: CASSLDPSGRPWGEEQYF. CDR3 sequence (DNA): TGTGCCAGCAGCTTGGATCCTAGCGGGAGGCCTTGGGGGGAGGAGCAGTACTTC. Full variable domain (missing parts from reference TRBV5-4 and TRBJ2-7): ETGVTQSPTHLIKTRGQQVTLRCSSQSGHNTVSWYQQALGQGPQFIFQYYREEENGRGNFPPRFSGLQFPNYSSELNVNALELDDSALYLCASSLDPSGRPWGEEQYFGPGTRLTVT.

V usage is TRBV7-9 and J usage is TRBJ2-7; the D gene is possibly TRBD2 (5 bases). V gave up 8 bases and J gave up 0 bases, with 11 bases separating them. Germline assignment: CDR1 SEHNR and CDR2 FQNEAQ (reference sequence). There are 13 residues in the CDR3. CDR3 protein: CASRSSVSYEQYF. The CDR3 DNA reads TGTGCCAGCCGAAGTAGCGTCTCCTACGAGCAGTACTTC.

CDR3 region: CASSGRVRGTGNTIYF. The CDR3 nucleotides are TGTGCCAGCAGCGGGCGGGTCAGGGGGACTGGAAACACCATATATTTT. The rearrangement uses TRBV25-1 and TRBJ1-3, with 7 bases lining up with TRBD1. The CDR3 is made up of 16 amino acids. V was pared by 6 bases and J by 2 bases, with 10 bases of the junction left unmatched. Germline-derived CDR1 and CDR2 are MGHDK and SYGVNS.

This clone appeared once. The CDR3: CAWSSTGQETQYF. Written as DNA, the CDR3 is TGTGCCTGGAGTTCGACAGGACAAGAGACCCAGTACTTC. The rearrangement links TRBV30 to TRBJ2-5; D perhaps matches TRBD1 (6 bases). Trimming left V 2 bases short and J 2 bases short, with 9 bases between. There are 13 residues in the CDR3. Germline V gene lookup returns CDR1 GTSNPN and CDR2 SVGIG (reference sequence).

The genes are TRBV5-1 and TRBJ2-1, with TRBD2 matching over 10 bases. Trimming at V came to 0 bases and at J to 5 bases, leaving 2 bases not matched to a gene. The CDR3 has 15 amino acids. The V gene's germline CDR1 is SGHRS and CDR2 YFSETQ. CDR3 bases: TGCGCCAGCAGCTTGGACCTAGCGGGGGACAATGAGCAGTTCTTC. It codes for CASSLDLAGDNEQFF.

The genes are TRBV19 and TRBJ2-1, with D possibly matching TRBD1 (8 bases). Trimming removed 5 bases from V and 8 bases from J, with 25 bases in between. CDR3 size: 17 residues. Germline CDR1 reads LNHDA; CDR2 reads SQIVND (reference sequence). CDR3 nucleotide sequence: TGTGCCAGTAGTCCAACACGGGGGGCAGGGGGCCTCGATGAGCAGTTCTTC. Protein product: CASSPTRGAGGLDEQFF.

The rearrangement uses TRBV28 and TRBJ2-3; a possible D gene is TRBD2 (7 bases). Germline lookup yields CDR1 MDHEN and CDR2 SYDVKM. The CDR3 runs 15 residues. Between the trimmed V and J ends, which lost 6 bases and 3 bases, there was a span of 16 bases. The DNA of the CDR3 is TGTGCCAGCAGCCGAGGGGGGGGGACGACAGATACGCAGTATTTT. This encodes CASSRGGGTTDTQYF.

The chain is built from TRBV10-3 and TRBJ2-7; D is possibly TRBD1 (6 bases). V lost 5 bases to trimming and J lost 9 bases, with 14 bases between them. In germline, CDR1 is ENHRY, CDR2 SYGVKD. CDR3 length: 12 amino acids. CDR3 nucleotides: TGTGCCATCAGTACAGGGAACGTGGTGCAGTACTTC. Protein product: CAISTGNVVQYF.

The rearrangement uses TRBV11-2 and TRBJ2-1; 7 bases match TRBD2. From germline, CDR1 is SGHAT and CDR2 FQNNGV. The CDR3 length is 17 residues. V lost 5 bases, J lost 1 base, and 11 bases stayed unmatched. This chain's CDR3 is CASSLRGGQTSYNEQFF. In nucleotides, the CDR3 is TGTGCCAGCAGCCTGCGGGGAGGGCAGACATCCTACAATGAGCAGTTCTTC.

The CDR3 DNA sequence: TGTGCCAGCAGATCACAGGGGGCCGAAGAAAAACTGTTTTTT. Protein sequence: CASRSQGAEEKLFF. V and J are TRBV11-2 and TRBJ1-4, with 9 bases fitting TRBD1. Germline V CDR1 and CDR2: SGHAT, FQNNGV. The trim removed 6 bases at V and 8 bases at J, leaving 7 bases unmatched. This CDR3 is 14 amino acids long.

The CDR3 loop reads CASSQGTETEAFF. In DNA, the CDR3 is TGTGCCAGCAGCCAAGGGACAGAGACTGAAGCTTTCTTT. The J gene is TRBJ1-1, the V gene TRBV3-1 (or the pseudogene TRBV3-2); D is perhaps TRBD1 (6 bases). The CDR3 has 13 residues. CDR1 LGHDT and CDR2 YNNKEL come from the germline V gene (reference sequence). V lost 1 base and J lost 5, with 8 bases in between.

Turning to this clone: The identical CDR3 is also encoded by other nucleotide sequences in the sample. The chain recombines TRBV5-1 with TRBJ2-6; a weak D match, TRBD2 (5 bases). With 1 base removed from V and 0 bases from J, the gap between germline ends came to 5 bases. CDR1 and CDR2 from the germline V gene are SGHRS and YFSETQ. This CDR3 has 15 amino acids. The CDR3 loop reads CASSLSGSGANVLTF. CDR3 sequence (DNA): TGCGCCAGCAGCTTGAGCGGCTCTGGGGCCAACGTCCTGACTTTC. The entire variable domain, with the rest obtained from reference TRBV5-1 and TRBJ2-6, is as follows: KAGVTQTPRYLIKTRGQQVTLSCSPISGHRSVSWYQQTPGQGLQFLFEYFSETQRNKGNFPGRFSGRQFSNSRSEMNVSTLELGDSALYLCASSLSGSGANVLTFGAGSRLTVL.

In nucleotides, the CDR3 is TGTGCCAGCGGAAGGGGTGACACAGATACGCAGTATTTT. Its protein is CASGRGDTDTQYF. The rearrangement uses TRBV28 and TRBJ2-3, with D possibly matching TRBD1 (5 bases). There are 13 residues in the CDR3. The germline gives CDR1 MDHEN, CDR2 SYDVKM. V lost 8 bases and J lost 2, with 11 bases in between.

The CDR3, as DNA: TGTGCCAGCAGGCCACAGGGGGCACGGGGCTACACCTTC. It encodes CASRPQGARGYTF. The chain links TRBV6-5 to TRBJ1-2, with 9 bases aligning to TRBD1. CDR3 length equals 13 residues. Trimming took 6 bases from V and 8 from J; bases not matched to a gene: 7. CDR1 MNHEY and CDR2 SVGAGI come from the germline V gene.

CDR3 in amino acids: CASSYGAGGPGETQYF. Here the CDR3 DNA reads TGTGCCAGCAGTTACGGGGCGGGAGGGCCAGGGGAGACCCAGTACTTC. This sequence joins TRBV6-5 and TRBJ2-5; 9 bases align to TRBD2. V gave up 2 bases and J gave up 5 bases; unmatched junction bases: 9. Per the germline V gene, CDR1 is MNHEY and CDR2 is SVGAGI. This CDR3 is 16 amino acids long.

The chain uses TRBV28 and TRBJ1-2; TRBD1 agrees at 12 bases. The length of the CDR3 is 14 residues. Germline V gene sequence: CDR1 MDHEN, CDR2 SYDVKM. V lost 3 bases and J lost 8; bases outside the gene matches: 4. This CDR3 reads CASSFGTGGIGYTF. CDR3 sequence (DNA): TGTGCCAGCAGTTTTGGGACAGGGGGCATAGGCTACACCTTC.

The chain carries TRBV10-3 and TRBJ2-7, with TRBD1 identical over 11 bases. V lost 2 bases and J lost 4; bases outside the gene matches: 4. The germline CDR1 and CDR2 sequences are ENHRY and SYGVKD. The CDR3 loop spans 15 amino acids. CDR3 residues: CAISERTGGLYEQYF. For the CDR3, the DNA is TGTGCCATCAGTGAGCGGACAGGGGGCTTGTACGAGCAGTACTTC.